This T cell receptor (beta chain) stems from a study of blood T cell repertoires in COVID-19. Study at large: COVID-19 samples collected from the United States, Italy and Spain covered acute and convalescent phases. Sample material is recorded as cDNA or gDNA derived from T cells, B-cell-depleted T cells, or PBMCs.

As originally analysed: Amplified reference gene primers provided the basis for estimating nucleated cell counts. Assay: immunoSEQ multiplex PCR; the TCRdb copy retains only in-frame clones and omits some. The V and J calls and the clone size are those of that table, but D and trimming were determined from the DNA. The data show under 150,000 clones, with approximately 85% seen just once and 3% to 3.5% held by the top ten. The length of the CDR3 is 13 residues. Trimming cost V 3 bases and J 3 bases, with 8 bases left between them. Germline values: CDR1 MGHDK, CDR2 SYGVNS. The J gene is TRBJ1-2, the V gene TRBV25-1; the D is unclear. The source of this sequence is a man aged 35 to 55 with acute or convalescent COVID-19. Sequences were obtained from peripheral blood. The CDR3 protein is CASSDPVYYGYTF. CDR3 nucleotide sequence: TGTGCCAGCAGTGATCCTGTTTACTATGGCTACACCTTC.